This passage covers 23 T cell receptor beta chains from one sample sequenced in a study of T cell repertoires in cytomegalovirus infection. TCRdb reanalysed the reads using MiXCR and keeps one entry per CDR3 protein. The sample records approximately 110,000 distinct CDR3 sequences, 25% to 30% being singletons. No cognate antigen is known for these TCRs. Source: CD8+ T cells from cultured PBMCs, taken from culture after CMV antigen stimulation. The source is a human donor in good health (CMV status not recorded). Some clones in this sample may be carry-over from other donors' samples.

V and J are TRBV14 and TRBJ2-7, with D unresolved. Germline lookup yields CDR1 SGHDN and CDR2 FVKESK. The CDR3 is made up of 14 amino acids. The ends were cut back, 0 bases at V and 0 bases at J, with 6 bases in the middle. The CDR3 coding sequence is TGTGCCAGCAGCCAAGAGGGCCCCTCCTACGAGCAGTACTTC. Amino acids: CASSQEGPSYEQYF.

To note about this clonotype: A much larger clone sits a single nucleotide away, making a read error possible. The chain combines TRBV7-2 with TRBJ1-3, with no clear D. Trimming took 1 base from V and 0 from J, leaving 10 bases between them. Germline values: CDR1 SGHTA, CDR2 FQGNSA. This CDR3 contains 16 residues. CDR3 in DNA: TGTGCCAGCAGCTTAGGAGACTGGGCCTCTGGAAACACCATATATTTT. It codes for CASSLGDWASGNTIYF.

J is TRBJ2-2 and V is TRBV6-5; no reliable D call. V was shortened by 0 bases and J by 6 bases, with 5 bases between the two germline ends. This CDR3 region has 13 residues. The germline CDR1 and CDR2 sequences are MNHEY and SVGAGI. DNA of the CDR3: TGTGCCAGCAGTTACTCGGGCCCCGGGGAGCTGTTTTTT. As protein: CASSYSGPGELFF.

The V call is TRBV9, the J call TRBJ1-3; TRBD1 is a possible D gene (6 bases). CDR3 length: 15 amino acids. V was trimmed by 2 bases and J by 0 bases, leaving 9 bases between them. CDR1 and CDR2 (germline): SGDLS, YYNGEE. CDR3 amino acids: CASSVQGSSGNTIYF. The CDR3, as DNA: TGTGCCAGCAGCGTCCAGGGGAGCTCTGGAAACACCATATATTTT.

This clonotype was observed a handful of times. The chain combines TRBV27 with TRBJ1-2, with D possibly being TRBD1 (5 bases). The CDR3 runs 20 residues. The germline V gene has CDR1 MNHEY and CDR2 SMNVEV (reference sequence). V lost 3 bases to trimming and J lost 5 bases, with 31 bases between them. For the CDR3, the DNA is TGTGCCAGCAGTTTGATCCAGTGGTTGGAGACTCCGGGGGGAGGGTATGGCTACACCTTC. Its protein is CASSLIQWLETPGGGYGYTF.

This clonotype was picked up a small number of times. This chain links TRBV2 with TRBJ1-2; D is undetermined. Germline values: CDR1 SNHLY, CDR2 FYNNEI. The germline V and J ends were trimmed by 3 bases and 4 bases, with 9 bases remaining between them. This CDR3 region has 13 residues. CDR3 amino acids: CASSDLGAYGYTF. In DNA, the CDR3 is TGTGCCAGCAGTGATTTGGGAGCCTATGGCTACACCTTC.

A word on this clonotype: The junction departs from the called germline gene at one end, perhaps through a read error. The CDR3 sequence is CASSQDSPRGGRLF. The DNA of the CDR3 is TGTGCCAGCAGCCAAGATTCCCCTCGGGGGGGCCGTCTGTTC. The rearrangement uses TRBV3-1 and TRBJ2-1, with 8 nucleotides matching TRBD2. The CDR3 is made up of 14 amino acids. CDR1 LGHDT and CDR2 YNNKEL come from the germline V gene (reference sequence).

This clonotype showed up just once. This may be a read error: a much more frequent sequence differs by one nucleotide. The chain carries TRBV7-2 and TRBJ2-7; weak D call: TRBD1 (6 bases). The germline CDR1 and CDR2 sequences are SGHTA and FQGNSA. The CDR3 spans 11 residues. The CDR3 DNA sequence: TGTGTCAGCAGCTCAGGGGACGAGCAGTACTTC. Translated: CVSSSGDEQYF.

This clonotype was found a few times. V usage is TRBV7-9 and J usage is TRBJ1-1; D is possibly TRBD1 (6 bases). V lost 1 base and J 8 bases, leaving 8 bases between the germline ends. Germline CDR1 reads SEHNR; CDR2 reads FQNEAQ (reference sequence). This CDR3 has 12 amino acids. DNA of the CDR3: TGTGCCAGCAGCTTAGGGGGACAAGAAGCTTTCTTT. Translation gives CASSLGGQEAFF.

In its sample, this clonotype was seen many times. The rearrangement joins TRBV19 to TRBJ1-1; possible D gene TRBD1, 6 bases. V lost 7 bases and J 3 bases, leaving 18 bases between the germline ends. Germline CDR1 and CDR2: LNHDA and SQIVND (reference sequence). The CDR3 runs 15 residues. CDR3 residues: CASTEAGQQYTEAFF. The CDR3 nucleotides read TGTGCCAGTACCGAAGCCGGACAGCAATACACTGAAGCTTTCTTT.

Ten or more counts support this clonotype. CDR3 region: CASSPGTYEQYF. CDR3 nucleotides: TGTGCCAGCAGCCCCGGGACCTACGAGCAGTACTTC. J is TRBJ2-7 and V is TRBV7-8, with TRBD2 as a possible D gene (5 bases). V was pared by 5 bases and J by 2 bases, with 7 bases between. The germline V gene has CDR1 SGHVS and CDR2 FQNEAQ. CDR3 length: 12 amino acids.

This chain connects TRBV11-2 to TRBJ2-7, with D tentatively TRBD1 or TRBD2 (6 bases each). The CDR3 has 13 residues. V lost 8 bases to trimming and J lost 1 base, with 12 bases between them. Germline-derived CDR1 and CDR2 are SGHAT and FQNNGV. The CDR3 coding sequence is TGTGCCAGCCAAGGGGGGATGTCCTACGAGCAGTACTTC. It codes for CASQGGMSYEQYF.

V usage is TRBV11-2 and J usage is TRBJ2-5, with TRBD2 matching over 8 bases. Germline V CDR1 and CDR2: SGHAT, FQNNGV. With V trimmed by 0 bases and J by 2 bases, 8 bases remained unmatched. The CDR3 loop spans 17 amino acids. CDR3 sequence: CASSLDLAGGDQETQYF. The CDR3 DNA is TGTGCCAGCAGCTTAGATCTCGCCGGGGGGGATCAAGAGACCCAGTACTTC. Variable domain in full (rest from reference TRBV11-2 and TRBJ2-5): EAGVAQSPRYKIIEKRQSVAFWCNPISGHATLYWYQQILGQGPKLLIQFQNNGVVDDSQLPKDRFSAERLKGVDSTLKIQPAKLEDSAVYLCASSLDLAGGDQETQYFGPGTRLLVL.

Notes on this clonotype: The junction does not match germline at one end; this may be a read error. The CDR3 DNA is TGCGCCAGCAGCCAAGAAGGGATGGGCTCGGGGGTCTTC. Translating gives CASSQEGMGSGVF. The rearrangement links TRBV4-1 to TRBJ2-1, with a weak D call TRBD2 (6 bases). This CDR3 spans 13 amino acids. CDR1 and CDR2 from the germline V gene are MGHRA and YSYEKL.

The count of this clonotype is one. The chain employs TRBV15 and TRBJ2-5; TRBD1 might be the D (6 bases). V was trimmed by 1 base and J by 3 bases, leaving 6 bases between them. The CDR3 spans 13 residues. The germline CDR1 and CDR2 sequences are LNHNV and YYDKDF (reference sequence). The CDR3: CATSRAGEETQYF. The CDR3 region has the DNA TGTGCCACCAGCAGAGCAGGGGAAGAGACCCAGTACTTC.

This clonotype has at least ten counts. The gene calls are TRBV7-2 and TRBJ2-5; 10 nucleotides line up with TRBD2. Germline V gene lookup returns CDR1 SGHTA and CDR2 FQGNSA. Trimming removed 6 bases from V and 5 bases from J; junction bases left unmatched: 9. This CDR3 contains 15 residues. The CDR3 spells CASSPIAGGRETQYF. The DNA for the CDR3 is TGTGCCAGCAGTCCGATAGCGGGGGGTCGGGAGACCCAGTACTTC.

This sequence joins TRBV27 and TRBJ1-4; perhaps TRBD1 as D (5 bases). CDR1 is MNHEY and CDR2 is SMNVEV in the germline V gene (reference sequence). Trimming removed 4 bases from V and 8 bases from J, with 11 bases in between. The CDR3 is made up of 13 amino acids. As DNA, the CDR3 is TGTGCCAGCAGTTGGCAGGGCGGGGAAAAACTGTTTTTT. Amino acid sequence: CASSWQGGEKLFF. Full variable domain (rest looked up from reference TRBV27 and TRBJ1-4): EAQVTQNPRYLITVTGKKLTVTCSQNMNHEYMSWYRQDPGLGLRQIYYSMNVEVTDKGDVPEGYKVSRKEKRNFPLILESPSPNQTSLYFCASSWQGGEKLFFGSGTQLSVL.

This clonotype was seen repeatedly, ten times or more. The rearrangement joins TRBV2 to TRBJ1-1; 9 bases map to TRBD1. V dropped 6 bases and J dropped 1; count of bases not matched to a gene: 9. The CDR3 spans 16 residues. Germline lookup yields CDR1 SNHLY and CDR2 FYNNEI. CDR3 residues: CASSSLRGQGNTEAFF. The CDR3 coding sequence is TGTGCCAGCAGCTCCCTTAGGGGACAGGGGAACACTGAAGCTTTCTTT.

This chain uses TRBV12-3 or TRBV12-4 with TRBJ2-2; D gene uncertain. The CDR3 has 13 residues. Between the trimmed V and J ends, which lost 3 bases and 5 bases, there was a span of 7 bases. The CDR3 here is CASSFAGTGELFF. CDR3 in DNA: TGTGCCAGCAGTTTCGCCGGGACCGGGGAGCTGTTTTTT.

This chain uses TRBV7-9 with TRBJ2-2; TRBD1 matches 7 bases. The CDR3 has 14 residues. The junction had 5 bases not matched to a gene; V was cut back by 7 bases and J by 3 bases. From germline, CDR1 is SEHNR and CDR2 FQNEAQ (reference sequence). The CDR3 protein is CASIGTADTGELFF. CDR3 DNA sequence: TGTGCCAGCATCGGGACAGCGGACACCGGGGAGCTGTTTTTT.

The chain combines TRBV4-1 with TRBJ1-5, with D unclear. CDR3 length equals 15 residues. Germline lookup yields CDR1 MGHRA and CDR2 YSYEKL. V was shortened by 1 base and J by 0 bases, with 7 bases between the two germline ends. The CDR3 coding sequence is TGCGCCAGCAGCCAAGCGGGAGGTAGCAATCAGCCCCAGCATTTT. Its translation is CASSQAGGSNQPQHF.

This clonotype was seen a few times. The rearrangement joins TRBV11-2 to TRBJ2-1, with D possibly being TRBD1 (6 bases). V was cut by 2 bases and J by 16 bases, with 21 bases left in between. CDR3 length: 14 amino acids. Germline assignment: CDR1 SGHAT and CDR2 FQNNGV. Written as DNA, the CDR3 is TGTGCCAGCAGCTTAAATAGGGTCGGGACACCTTTTTTCTTC. Protein: CASSLNRVGTPFFF.

The chain recombines TRBV12-3 or TRBV12-4 with TRBJ2-2, with D possibly being TRBD2 (6 bases). V shed 6 bases and J shed 0 bases, with 11 bases lying between them. The CDR3 has 15 amino acids. The CDR3 is CASSFGTPNTGELFF. Written as DNA, the CDR3 is TGTGCCAGCAGCTTCGGGACTCCGAACACCGGGGAGCTGTTTTTT.